The 15 T cell receptor beta chains in this list originate from one sample, sequenced in a study of tumor and adjacent non-tumor tissue in lung cancer. A modified ARM-PCR protocol with three rounds of nested PCR amplified TCRbeta. TCRdb re-derived calls from the multiplex PCR reads in MiXCR, one entry per CDR3 protein. The table lists some 90,000 distinct CDR3 sequences, roughly two thirds of them singletons. This sample's RNA came from whole unsorted tissue. Source material: lung tumor tissue. These TCRs come from a man in his 70s with non-small cell lung cancer.

Worth noting for this clonotype: No conserved phenylalanine or tryptophan is present at the end of the CDR3, so a read error is the likely explanation. The genes are TRBV6-6 and TRBJ2-7, with D tentatively TRBD2 (5 bases). The length of the CDR3 is 13 residues. Germline loops: CDR1 MNHNY, CDR2 SVGAGI (reference sequence). The CDR3 protein is CASRGRTSYDQYI. DNA for the CDR3: TGTGCAAGCAGAGGGAGAACGTCCTACGACCAGTACATC.

In regard to this clonotype: This sequence may be a read error, since a much larger clone differs from it by one base. The gene calls are TRBV12-3 or TRBV12-4 and TRBJ2-7; D possibly matches TRBD1 or TRBD2 (6 bases each). CDR3 size: 14 residues. CDR3 nucleotides: TGTGTCAGCAGCCGGTGGGGGGCTAGCTACGAGCAGTACTTC. Amino acids: CVSSRWGASYEQYF.

The V and J genes are TRBV2 and TRBJ2-1, with D possibly called TRBD1 or TRBD2 (5 bases each). The CDR3 contains 14 residues. Looked up from germline, CDR1 is SNHLY and CDR2 is FYNNEI. Trimming took off 5 bases at V and 5 bases at J, with 13 bases between the two ends. CDR3 region: CASSQLGTDNEQFF. CDR3 bases: TGTGCCAGCAGTCAACTCGGGACGGACAATGAGCAGTTCTTC.

About this clonotype itself: One end of the junction does not line up with germline, which may come from a read error. The V and J genes are TRBV11-2 and TRBJ2-7, with a tentative D call TRBD2 (7 bases). The CDR3 is 15 amino acids. Germline V gene sequence: CDR1 SGHAT, CDR2 FQNNGV. The CDR3 loop is CASSLDRGGRCEQYF. The DNA for the CDR3 is TGCGCCAGCAGCTTAGATAGGGGGGGGCGTTGCGAGCAGTATTTC.

About this clonotype: Possible read error: a much larger clone is one base away. V usage is TRBV14 and J usage is TRBJ2-5; unclear D gene. CDR3 size: 14 residues. Germline V lookup: CDR1 SGHDN, CDR2 FVKESK. The CDR3 spells CASSYLGVQDTQYF. CDR3 DNA sequence: TGTGCCAGCAGCTACCTAGGAGTGCAAGATACCCAGTACTTC.

This clonotype was detected a few times. The junction and the germline gene differ at one end; a read error may be behind it. The J gene is TRBJ2-1, the V gene TRBV11-2; perhaps D is TRBD1 or TRBD2 (5 bases each). The CDR3 is 14 amino acids. Germline CDR1 reads SGHAT; CDR2 reads FQNNGV. CDR3 region: CASSLEGITGEQFF. The CDR3, as DNA: TGCGCCAGCAGCTTAGAGGGCATTACAGGTGAGCAGTTCTTC.

V gene TRBV11-2 combines with J gene TRBJ2-7; 9 bases line up with TRBD2. This CDR3 contains 14 residues. Germline values: CDR1 SGHAT, CDR2 FQNNGV. The junction had 12 bases not matched to a gene; V was cut back by 11 bases and J by 4 bases. CDR3 DNA sequence: TGTGCCTACGGTAGAGCGGGAGGCGTGTACGAGCAGTACTTC. As protein: CAYGRAGGVYEQYF. Drawing the rest from reference TRBV11-2 and TRBJ2-7, the complete variable domain is EAGVAQSPRYKIIEKRQSVAFWCNPISGHATLYWYQQILGQGPKLLIQFQNNGVVDDSQLPKDRFSAERLKGVDSTLKIQPAKLEDSAVYLCAYGRAGGVYEQYFGPGTRLTVT.

A few counts support this clonotype. This CDR3 fails to terminate in the conserved phenylalanine or tryptophan, so it likely reflects a read error. V and J are TRBV7-3 and TRBJ2-1, with 8 bases identical to TRBD2. With V trimmed by 4 bases and J by 1 base, 6 bases remained unmatched. This CDR3 contains 16 residues. Germline V gene data show CDR1 as SGHTA and CDR2 as FQGTGA. The CDR3 region has the DNA TGTGCCAGCAGCTACCTAGCGGGTCAATCCTACAATGAGCAGTTCTTA. This codes for CASSYLAGQSYNEQFL.

The genes are TRBV6-5 and TRBJ2-7; perhaps D is TRBD1 or TRBD2 (5 bases each). There are 15 residues in the CDR3. V lost 9 bases to trimming and J lost 3 bases, with 21 bases between them. CDR1 MNHEY and CDR2 SVGAGI come from the germline V gene. CDR3 sequence (DNA): TGTGCCAGTAGCGCATTAGGACATTGGCTCTACGAGCAGTACTTC. It specifies CASSALGHWLYEQYF.

Concerning this clonotype itself: Since no conserved phenylalanine or tryptophan closes the CDR3, a read error is the likely cause. V and J are TRBV11-1 and TRBJ2-7, with 10 bases identical to TRBD2. Germline V gene sequence: CDR1 SGHAT, CDR2 FQDESV (reference sequence). V shed 6 bases, J shed 6 bases, and the junction held 11 bases outside the gene matches. The CDR3 runs 15 residues. This CDR3 is CASSTHSGGASEQYS. The CDR3, as DNA: TGTGCCAGCAGTACACACAGCGGGGGGGCCTCCGAGCAGTACTCC.

This clonotype appeared a few times. The rearrangement uses TRBV6-1 and TRBJ1-1; possible D gene TRBD1, 6 bases. The CDR3 is 10 amino acids. In germline, CDR1 is MNHNS, CDR2 SASEGT. Trimming pared 7 bases from V and 14 bases from J, leaving 14 bases between. The CDR3 bases are TGTGCCAGCACATACAGGGAAGTCTTCTTT. Encoded protein: CASTYREVFF.

This clonotype appeared a single time. The germline gene is not matched at one end of the junction; a read error may be the cause. J is TRBJ2-5 and V is TRBV4-2; D tentatively fits TRBD1 or TRBD2 (5 bases each). Germline CDR1 is LGHNA and CDR2 is YNFKEQ. The CDR3 has 15 residues. The CDR3 bases are TGTGCCGGCAGCCGCAAGTGGGACGCCATACAGACCCGGTACTTC. It translates to CAGSRKWDAIQTRYF.

The chain recombines TRBV11-3 with TRBJ1-1; D is perhaps TRBD1 (6 bases). This CDR3 comprises 16 residues. Germline V gene data show CDR1 as SGHNT and CDR2 as YENEEA. The V end was cut by 5 bases, the J end by 0 bases, with 16 bases between. The CDR3 DNA reads as TGTGCCAGCAGCCACAGTGGGACAAAGATGAACACTGAAGCTTTCTTT. Amino acid sequence: CASSHSGTKMNTEAFF.

The J gene is TRBJ2-7, the V gene TRBV29-1; 13 bases line up with TRBD2. The length of the CDR3 is 14 residues. CDR1 SQVTM and CDR2 ANQGSEA come from the germline V gene. Trimming took 2 bases from V and 6 from J; bases not matched to a gene: 4. This chain's CDR3 is CSVEPGLAGVEQYF. CDR3 in DNA: TGCAGCGTTGAACCCGGACTAGCGGGAGTCGAGCAGTACTTC.

As for this clonotype: With a much larger clone just one base away, this may be a read error. This chain links TRBV10-3 with TRBJ2-4; D is perhaps TRBD2 (5 bases). The CDR3 is made up of 14 amino acids. CDR1 and CDR2 (germline): ENHRY, SYGVKD. The CDR3 reads CVPTSEVAKNIQYF. The CDR3 DNA sequence: TGTGTCCCTACGTCGGAGGTAGCCAAAAACATTCAGTACTTC.